This T cell receptor beta chain came from a study of shared clonotypes between healthy human individuals. At deep level, the assay was performed. Repertoires were generated with immunoSEQ multiplex PCR, while TCRdb's copy carries only in-frame clones and drops some. There are about 670,000 clones in the sample; less than 80% occur only once, and roughly 1.8% lies in the top ten. In germline, CDR1 is SGHRS, CDR2 YFSETQ. This CDR3 is 15 amino acids long. Trimming cost V 1 base and J 8 bases; bases outside gene matches: 7. The specimen sequenced was memory CD4+ T cells sorted from blood. Subset meaning: CD45RA-negative fraction. V is TRBV5-1 and J is TRBJ2-1; 9 bases map to TRBD2. The receptor was derived from a woman in her thirties in good health. Here the CDR3 DNA reads TGCGCCAGCAGCTTGACGCGGGAGGGATATGATGAGCAGTTCTTC. Its translation: CASSLTREGYDEQFF. Supplemented by reference TRBV5-1 and TRBJ2-1, the full variable domain reads KAGVTQTPRYLIKTRGQQVTLSCSPISGHRSVSWYQQTPGQGLQFLFEYFSETQRNKGNFPGRFSGRQFSNSRSEMNVSTLELGDSALYLCASSLTREGYDEQFFGPGTRLTVL.